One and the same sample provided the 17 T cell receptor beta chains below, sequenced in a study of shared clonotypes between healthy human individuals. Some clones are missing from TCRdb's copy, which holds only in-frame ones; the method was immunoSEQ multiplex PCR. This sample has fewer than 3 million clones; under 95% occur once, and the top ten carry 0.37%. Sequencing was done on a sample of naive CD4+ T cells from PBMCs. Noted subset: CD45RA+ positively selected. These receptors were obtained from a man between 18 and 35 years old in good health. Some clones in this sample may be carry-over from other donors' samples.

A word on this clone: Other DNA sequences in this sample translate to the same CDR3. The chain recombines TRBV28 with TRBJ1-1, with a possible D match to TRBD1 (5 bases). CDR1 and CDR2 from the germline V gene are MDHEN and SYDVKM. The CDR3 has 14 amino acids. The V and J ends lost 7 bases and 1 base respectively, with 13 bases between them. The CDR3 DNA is TGTGCCAGCACATGGGGCACCAAGAACACTGAAGCTTTCTTT. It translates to CASTWGTKNTEAFF.

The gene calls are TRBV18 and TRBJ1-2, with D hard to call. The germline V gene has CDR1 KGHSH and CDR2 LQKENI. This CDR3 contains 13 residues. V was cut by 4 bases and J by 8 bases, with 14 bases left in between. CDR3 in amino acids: CASSLNLVEGYTF. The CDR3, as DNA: TGTGCCAGCTCACTTAACCTAGTCGAGGGCTACACCTTC.

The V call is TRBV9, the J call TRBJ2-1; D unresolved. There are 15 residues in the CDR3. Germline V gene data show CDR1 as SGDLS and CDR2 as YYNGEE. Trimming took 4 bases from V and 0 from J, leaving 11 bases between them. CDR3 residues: CASSMLGSSYNEQFF. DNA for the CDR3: TGTGCCAGCAGCATGTTAGGTAGCTCCTACAATGAGCAGTTCTTC.

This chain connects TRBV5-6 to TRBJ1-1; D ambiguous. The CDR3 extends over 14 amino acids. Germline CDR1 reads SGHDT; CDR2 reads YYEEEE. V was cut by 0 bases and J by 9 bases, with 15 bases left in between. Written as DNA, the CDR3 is TGTGCCAGCAGCTTGGAAGGGCGGTCGAATCAAGCTTTCTTT. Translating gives CASSLEGRSNQAFF.

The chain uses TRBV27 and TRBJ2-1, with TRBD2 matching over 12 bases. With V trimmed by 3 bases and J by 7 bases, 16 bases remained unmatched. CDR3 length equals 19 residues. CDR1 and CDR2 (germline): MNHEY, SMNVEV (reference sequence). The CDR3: CASSFDRRLAGGPGNEQFF. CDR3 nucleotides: TGTGCCAGCAGTTTTGATAGGAGGCTAGCGGGAGGGCCAGGGAATGAGCAGTTCTTC.

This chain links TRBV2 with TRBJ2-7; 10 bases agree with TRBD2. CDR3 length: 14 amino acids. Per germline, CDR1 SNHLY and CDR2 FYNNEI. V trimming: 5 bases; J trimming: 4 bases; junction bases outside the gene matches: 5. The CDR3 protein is CASSPRTSGYEQYF. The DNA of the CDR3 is TGTGCCAGCAGTCCCCGGACTAGCGGATACGAGCAGTACTTC.

The CDR3, as DNA: TGTGCCAGCAGCTTAGGACAGGGGACGACCTACGAGCAGTACTTC. Translated: CASSLGQGTTYEQYF. V gene TRBV7-9 combines with J gene TRBJ2-7; 8 positions agree with TRBD1. Trimming removed 1 base from V and 2 bases from J; junction bases left unmatched: 4. CDR1 and CDR2 from the germline V gene are SEHNR and FQNEAQ (reference sequence). The CDR3 runs 15 residues.

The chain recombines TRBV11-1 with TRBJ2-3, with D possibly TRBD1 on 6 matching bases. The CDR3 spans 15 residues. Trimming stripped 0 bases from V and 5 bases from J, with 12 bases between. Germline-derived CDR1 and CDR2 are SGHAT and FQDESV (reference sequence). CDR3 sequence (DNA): TGTGCCAGCAGCTTAGCCCCGGGACATCAAGATACGCAGTATTTT. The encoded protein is CASSLAPGHQDTQYF. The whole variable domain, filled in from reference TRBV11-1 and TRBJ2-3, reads EAEVAQSPRYKITEKSQAVAFWCDPISGHATLYWYRQILGQGPELLVQFQDESVVDDSQLPKDRFSAERLKGVDSTLKIQPAELGDSAMYLCASSLAPGHQDTQYFGPGTRLTVL.

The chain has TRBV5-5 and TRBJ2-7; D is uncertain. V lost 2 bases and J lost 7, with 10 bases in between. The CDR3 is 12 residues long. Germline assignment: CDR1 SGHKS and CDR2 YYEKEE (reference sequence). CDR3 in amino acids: CASSFGLYEQYF. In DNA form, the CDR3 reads TGTGCCAGCAGCTTTGGGTTATATGAGCAGTACTTC.

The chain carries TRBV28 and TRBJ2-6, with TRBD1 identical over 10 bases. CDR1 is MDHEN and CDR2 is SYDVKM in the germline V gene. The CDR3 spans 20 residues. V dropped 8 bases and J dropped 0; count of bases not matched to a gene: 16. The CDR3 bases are TGTGCCAGCTGCTTTGATGGGTGGGACAGGGGCCCCTCTGGGGCCAACGTCCTGACTTTC. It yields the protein CASCFDGWDRGPSGANVLTF.

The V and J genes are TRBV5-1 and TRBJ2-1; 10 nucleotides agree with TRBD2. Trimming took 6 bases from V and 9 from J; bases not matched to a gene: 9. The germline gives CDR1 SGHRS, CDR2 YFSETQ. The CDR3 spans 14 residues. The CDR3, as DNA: TGCGCCAGCACCCCTCTAGCGGGAGTCTTTGAGCAGTTCTTC. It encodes CASTPLAGVFEQFF.

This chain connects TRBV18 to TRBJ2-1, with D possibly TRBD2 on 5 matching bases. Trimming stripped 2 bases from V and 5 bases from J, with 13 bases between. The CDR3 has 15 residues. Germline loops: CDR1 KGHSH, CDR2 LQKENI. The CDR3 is CASSPRVVSDNEQFF. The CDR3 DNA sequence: TGTGCCAGCTCACCAAGGGTAGTTAGCGACAATGAGCAGTTCTTC.

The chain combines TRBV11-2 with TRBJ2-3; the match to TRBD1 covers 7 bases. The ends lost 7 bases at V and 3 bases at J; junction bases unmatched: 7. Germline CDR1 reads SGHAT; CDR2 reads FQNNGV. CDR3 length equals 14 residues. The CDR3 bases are TGTGCCAGCAACATCGGACAGGCGACAGATACGCAGTATTTT. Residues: CASNIGQATDTQYF. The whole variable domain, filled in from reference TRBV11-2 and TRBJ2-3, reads EAGVAQSPRYKIIEKRQSVAFWCNPISGHATLYWYQQILGQGPKLLIQFQNNGVVDDSQLPKDRFSAERLKGVDSTLKIQPAKLEDSAVYLCASNIGQATDTQYFGPGTRLTVL.

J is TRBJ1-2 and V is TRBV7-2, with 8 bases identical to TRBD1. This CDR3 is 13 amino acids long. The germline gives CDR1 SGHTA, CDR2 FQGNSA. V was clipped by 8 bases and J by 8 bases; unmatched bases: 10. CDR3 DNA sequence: TGTGCCAGCGAATCCCAGGGGGCGACCGGCTACACCTTC. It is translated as CASESQGATGYTF.

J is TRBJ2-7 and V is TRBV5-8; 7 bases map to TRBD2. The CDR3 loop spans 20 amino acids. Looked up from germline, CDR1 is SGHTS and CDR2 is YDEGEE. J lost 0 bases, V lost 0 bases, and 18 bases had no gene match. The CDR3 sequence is CASSLGGLPGLSASSYEQYF. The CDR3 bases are TGTGCCAGCAGCTTGGGGGGTCTTCCGGGACTATCCGCAAGCTCCTACGAGCAGTACTTC.

Here the CDR3 reads CASTIVGSGNTIYF. Here the CDR3 DNA reads TGTGCCAGTACGATTGTTGGCTCTGGAAACACCATATATTTT. The V and J genes are TRBV19 and TRBJ1-3; the D is unclear. V lost 7 bases to trimming and J lost 0 bases, with 10 bases between them. CDR3 length: 14 residues. CDR1 is LNHDA and CDR2 is SQIVND in the germline V gene (reference sequence).

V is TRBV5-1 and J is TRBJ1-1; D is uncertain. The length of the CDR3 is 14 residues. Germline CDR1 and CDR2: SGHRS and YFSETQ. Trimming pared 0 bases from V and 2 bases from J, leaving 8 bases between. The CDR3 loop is CASSLERSNTEAFF. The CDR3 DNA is TGCGCCAGCAGCTTGGAGCGATCAAACACTGAAGCTTTCTTT.